This T cell receptor (beta chain) was sequenced for a study of shared clonotypes between healthy human individuals. Germline V lookup: CDR1 LNHDA, CDR2 SQIVND (reference sequence). V lost 3 bases and J lost 4, with 13 bases in between. The CDR3 contains 15 residues. The method was immunoSEQ multiplex PCR; TCRdb's version includes in-frame clones alone and lacks a portion of them. The table has roughly 510,000 clones, 75% to 80% seen once. Sequencing was carried out using PBMCs. The sequence was collected from a woman between 35 and 50 years old in good health. Some clones in this sample may be carry-over from other donors' samples. V usage is TRBV19 and J usage is TRBJ1-5; D possibly corresponds to TRBD1 (6 bases). CDR3 loop: CASSISLQGNQPQHF. DNA for the CDR3: TGTGCCAGTAGTATCTCCCTACAGGGAAATCAGCCCCAGCATTTT. The full variable domain, rest sourced from reference TRBV19 and TRBJ1-5, is DGGITQSPKYLFRKEGQNVTLSCEQNLNHDAMYWYRQDPGQGLRLIYYSQIVNDFQKGDIAEGYSVSREKKESFPLTVTSAQKNPTAFYLCASSISLQGNQPQHFGDGTRLSIL.